Listed below are T cell receptor beta chains from one sample, sequenced in a study of blood T cell repertoires in COVID-19. Assay used: immunoSEQ multiplex PCR; TCRdb lists only in-frame clones, some missing. The sample gives around 130,000 clones, roughly 71% of which show up once; roughly 20% is in the top ten. The sequenced sample consisted of peripheral blood. Receptors originate from a man older than 75 with acute or convalescent COVID-19. Each CDR3 is given with its conserved first and last residue. The order of the fields is J gene, V gene, D gene, clone size, CDR3 DNA, CDR3 protein. D genes are given only for firm matches. Size is stated for part of the rows, as once, few or many counts, or as a class when the clone is expanded.

j_gene: TRBJ1-6
v_gene: TRBV2
d_gene: TRBD1
abundance: NA
CDR3nt: TGTGCCAGCAGTCGACAGGGGGCCTATAATTCACCCCTCCACTTT
CDR3aa: CASSRQGAYNSPLHF

j_gene: TRBJ2-5
v_gene: TRBV6-5
d_gene: TRBD2
abundance: NA
CDR3nt: TGTGCCACCCTCCAGGCAGCGGGGGGGCCAGAGACCCAGTACTTC
CDR3aa: CATLQAAGGPETQYF

j_gene: TRBJ2-6
v_gene: TRBV5-1
d_gene: TRBD1
abundance: NA
CDR3nt: TGCGCCAGCAGCTTCACGGGACAGGACAGGGCCGGGGCCAACGTCCTGACTTTC
CDR3aa: CASSFTGQDRAGANVLTF

j_gene: TRBJ2-5
v_gene: TRBV5-4
d_gene: TRBD2
abundance: few
CDR3nt: TGTGCCAGCAGCTTGGTTAGCGGGGGGCCAGAGACCCAGTACTTC
CDR3aa: CASSLVSGGPETQYF

j_gene: TRBJ1-4
v_gene: TRBV21-1
d_gene: NA
abundance: NA
CDR3nt: TGTGCCAGCAGCAACGGGACAGGGTGTTCTGAAAAACTGTTTTTT
CDR3aa: CASSNGTGCSEKLFF

j_gene: TRBJ2-5
v_gene: TRBV6-2/TRBV6-3
d_gene: TRBD2
abundance: once
CDR3nt: TGTGCCAGCAGTTACTCGATCCGCGGGGGGGAGACCCAGTACTTC
CDR3aa: CASSYSIRGGETQYF

j_gene: TRBJ2-2
v_gene: TRBV7-3
d_gene: TRBD1
abundance: NA
CDR3nt: TGTGCCAGCAGCCCGACAGGGGCCGGCACCGGGGAGCTGTTTTTT
CDR3aa: CASSPTGAGTGELFF

j_gene: TRBJ1-1
v_gene: TRBV5-1
d_gene: TRBD1
abundance: NA
CDR3nt: TGCGCCAGCACTATGACAGGGAAGAACACTGAAGCTTTCTTT
CDR3aa: CASTMTGKNTEAFF

j_gene: TRBJ2-5
v_gene: TRBV27
d_gene: TRBD2
abundance: NA
CDR3nt: TGTGCCAGCAAACTACTAGCGGGGGTGGAGACCCAGTACTTC
CDR3aa: CASKLLAGVETQYF

j_gene: TRBJ2-2
v_gene: TRBV10-3
d_gene: TRBD1
abundance: NA
CDR3nt: TGTGCCATCAATCCGGGACAGGGAAATACCGGGGAGCTGTTTTTT
CDR3aa: CAINPGQGNTGELFF

j_gene: TRBJ1-6
v_gene: TRBV5-4
d_gene: TRBD1
abundance: NA
CDR3nt: TGTGCCAGCAGCAAACCCGGGACAGAGAAACATTCACCCCTCCACTTT
CDR3aa: CASSKPGTEKHSPLHF

j_gene: TRBJ2-3
v_gene: TRBV2
d_gene: NA
abundance: few
CDR3nt: TGTGCCAGCACCCAGGACAGAACCCGCACAGATACGCAGTATTTT
CDR3aa: CASTQDRTRTDTQYF

j_gene: TRBJ1-1
v_gene: TRBV7-2
d_gene: NA
abundance: NA
CDR3nt: TGTGCCAGCAGCTTCAACAGACACCCCCCTGAAGCTTTCTTT
CDR3aa: CASSFNRHPPEAFF

j_gene: TRBJ1-5
v_gene: TRBV10-2
d_gene: TRBD1
abundance: NA
CDR3nt: TGCGCCAGCAGTGACCCGGGGACAGGGAGACGTCAGCCCCAGCATTTT
CDR3aa: CASSDPGTGRRQPQHF

j_gene: TRBJ2-5
v_gene: TRBV7-6
d_gene: NA
abundance: NA
CDR3nt: TGTGCCAGCAGCTTAGCGTCGGGGTACGTGGGAGAGACCCAGTACTTC
CDR3aa: CASSLASGYVGETQYF

j_gene: TRBJ1-6
v_gene: TRBV2
d_gene: TRBD1
abundance: few
CDR3nt: TGTGCCAGCAAACTGACAGGGGGTTCAAATTCACCCCTCCACTTT
CDR3aa: CASKLTGGSNSPLHF

j_gene: TRBJ2-7
v_gene: TRBV6-6
d_gene: NA
abundance: few
CDR3nt: TGTGCCAGCATGATGGGGGGGCCTTACGAGCAGTACTTC
CDR3aa: CASMMGGPYEQYF

j_gene: TRBJ2-5
v_gene: TRBV18
d_gene: NA
abundance: once
CDR3nt: TGTGCCAGCTCACCTCGGGGGATCCAAGAGACCCAGTACTTC
CDR3aa: CASSPRGIQETQYF

j_gene: TRBJ2-2
v_gene: TRBV10-3
d_gene: TRBD1
abundance: NA
CDR3nt: TGTGCCATCAGTACCTCTTTCCTGGGACAGGGTGCGGGGGAGCTGTTTTTT
CDR3aa: CAISTSFLGQGAGELFF

j_gene: TRBJ1-6
v_gene: TRBV5-6
d_gene: NA
abundance: few
CDR3nt: TGTGCCAGCGCAGGACGGCGGACAGCGAGCTCCTATAATTCACCCCTCCACTTT
CDR3aa: CASAGRRTASSYNSPLHF

j_gene: TRBJ1-6
v_gene: TRBV4-2
d_gene: NA
abundance: NA
CDR3nt: TGTGCCAGCAGCCAAGTTCAAGGGGCGAATTCACCCCTCCACTTT
CDR3aa: CASSQVQGANSPLHF

j_gene: TRBJ2-5
v_gene: TRBV7-6
d_gene: NA
abundance: once
CDR3nt: TGTGCCAGCAGCTCCTGGAGAGAGACCCAGTACTTC
CDR3aa: CASSSWRETQYF

j_gene: TRBJ2-2
v_gene: TRBV19
d_gene: TRBD1
abundance: few
CDR3nt: TGTGCCAGTAGTGCCGGGGACAGCTTAAACACCGGGGAGCTGTTTTTT
CDR3aa: CASSAGDSLNTGELFF

j_gene: TRBJ1-2
v_gene: TRBV7-8
d_gene: TRBD1
abundance: NA
CDR3nt: TGTGCCAGCAGCCCCGACAGGGCTGGCTACACCTTC
CDR3aa: CASSPDRAGYTF

j_gene: TRBJ1-3
v_gene: TRBV5-8
d_gene: NA
abundance: few
CDR3nt: TGTGCCAGCAGCTTACAGGGAAGCGGACACACCATATATTTT
CDR3aa: CASSLQGSGHTIYF

j_gene: TRBJ2-5
v_gene: TRBV28
d_gene: TRBD2
abundance: NA
CDR3nt: TGTGCCAGCAGTTTAGGACTAGCGGGGGGGCGTGTCGAGACCCAGTACTTC
CDR3aa: CASSLGLAGGRVETQYF

j_gene: TRBJ1-2
v_gene: TRBV3-1/TRBV3-2
d_gene: NA
abundance: NA
CDR3nt: TGTGCCAGCAGCCAAGTGCAGGGTGACTATGGCTACACCTTC
CDR3aa: CASSQVQGDYGYTF

j_gene: TRBJ1-2
v_gene: TRBV12-3/TRBV12-4
d_gene: NA
abundance: NA
CDR3nt: TGTGCCAGCGGGAGCGGAGGTTATGGCTACACCTTC
CDR3aa: CASGSGGYGYTF